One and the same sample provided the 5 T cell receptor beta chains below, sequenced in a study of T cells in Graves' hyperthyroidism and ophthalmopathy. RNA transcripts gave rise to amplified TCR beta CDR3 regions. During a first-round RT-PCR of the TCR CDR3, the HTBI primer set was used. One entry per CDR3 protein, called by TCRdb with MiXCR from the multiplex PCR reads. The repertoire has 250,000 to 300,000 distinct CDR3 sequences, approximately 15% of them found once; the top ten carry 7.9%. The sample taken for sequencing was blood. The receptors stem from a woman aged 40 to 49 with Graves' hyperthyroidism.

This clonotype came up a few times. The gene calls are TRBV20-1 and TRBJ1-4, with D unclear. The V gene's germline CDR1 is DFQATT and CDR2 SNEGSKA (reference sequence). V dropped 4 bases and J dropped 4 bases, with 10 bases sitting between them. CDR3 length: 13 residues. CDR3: CSAIGLGNEKLFF. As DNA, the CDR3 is TGCAGTGCTATAGGTCTAGGTAATGAAAAACTGTTTTTT.

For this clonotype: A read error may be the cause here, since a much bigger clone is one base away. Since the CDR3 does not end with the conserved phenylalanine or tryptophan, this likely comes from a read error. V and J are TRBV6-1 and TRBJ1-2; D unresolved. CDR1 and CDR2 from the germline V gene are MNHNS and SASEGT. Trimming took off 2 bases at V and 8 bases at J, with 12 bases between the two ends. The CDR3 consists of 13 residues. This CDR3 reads CASSERQESGYTL. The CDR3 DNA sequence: TGTGCCAGCAGTGAACGTCAGGAAAGCGGCTACACCCTC.

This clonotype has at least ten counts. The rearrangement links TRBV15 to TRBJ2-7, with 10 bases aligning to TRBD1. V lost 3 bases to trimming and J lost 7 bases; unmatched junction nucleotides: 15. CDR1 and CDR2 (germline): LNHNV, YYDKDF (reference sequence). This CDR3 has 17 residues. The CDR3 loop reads CATSSGVAGQGPIEQYF. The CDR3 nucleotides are TGTGCCACCAGCAGTGGGGTCGCGGGACAGGGGCCTATAGAGCAGTACTTC.

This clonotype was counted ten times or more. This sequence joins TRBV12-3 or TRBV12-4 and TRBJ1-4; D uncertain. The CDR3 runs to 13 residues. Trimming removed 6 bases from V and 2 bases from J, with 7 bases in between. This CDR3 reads CASRLATNEKLFF. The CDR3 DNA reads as TGTGCCAGCAGGCTCGCGACTAATGAAAAACTGTTTTTT.

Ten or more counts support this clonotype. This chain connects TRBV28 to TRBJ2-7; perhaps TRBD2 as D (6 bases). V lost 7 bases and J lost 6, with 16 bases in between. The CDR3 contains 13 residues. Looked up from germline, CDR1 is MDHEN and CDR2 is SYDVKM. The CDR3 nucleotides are TGTGCCAGCACCCCTGGAGGGGAGGTCGAGCAGTACTTC. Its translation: CASTPGGEVEQYF.